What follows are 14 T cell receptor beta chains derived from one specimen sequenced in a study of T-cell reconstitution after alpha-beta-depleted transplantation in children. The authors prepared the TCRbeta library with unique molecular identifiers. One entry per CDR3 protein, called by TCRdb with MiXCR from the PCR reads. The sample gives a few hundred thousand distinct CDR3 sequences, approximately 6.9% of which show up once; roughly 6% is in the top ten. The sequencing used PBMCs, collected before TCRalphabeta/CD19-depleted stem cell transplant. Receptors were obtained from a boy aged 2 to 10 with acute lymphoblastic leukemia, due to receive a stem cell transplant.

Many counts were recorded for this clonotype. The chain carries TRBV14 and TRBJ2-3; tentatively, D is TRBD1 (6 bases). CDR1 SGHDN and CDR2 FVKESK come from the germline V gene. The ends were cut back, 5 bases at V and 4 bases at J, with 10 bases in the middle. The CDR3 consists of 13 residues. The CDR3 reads CASSNRASDTQYF. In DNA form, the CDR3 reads TGTGCCAGCAGCAACAGGGCCTCAGATACGCAGTATTTT.

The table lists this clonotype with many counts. The CDR3 DNA sequence: TGTGCCAGCAGTGACAGGGAGGGAGGGGTCACAGATACGCAGTATTTT. Translated: CASSDREGGVTDTQYF. V gene TRBV25-1 combines with J gene TRBJ2-3, with 7 bases identical to TRBD2. This CDR3 is built from 16 residues. J gave up 2 bases and V 3 bases, and 8 bases lay outside the gene matches. Germline lookup yields CDR1 MGHDK and CDR2 SYGVNS.

CDR3 sequence reads: CASGDRVTGELFF. The CDR3 coding sequence is TGTGCCAGCGGGGACAGGGTTACCGGGGAGCTGTTTTTT. The rearrangement links TRBV5-4 to TRBJ2-2, with 9 bases aligning to TRBD1. V lost 7 bases to trimming and J lost 5 bases; unmatched junction nucleotides: 3. Germline-derived CDR1 and CDR2 are SGHNT and YYREEE (reference sequence). The CDR3 runs to 13 residues.

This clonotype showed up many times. The CDR3 here is CASSMTGGYNEQFF. CDR3 nucleotide sequence: TGTGCCAGCAGCATGACAGGGGGCTACAATGAGCAGTTCTTC. The genes are TRBV7-6 and TRBJ2-1, with TRBD1 matching over 9 bases. This CDR3 has 14 residues. Looked up from germline, CDR1 is SGHVS and CDR2 is FNYEAQ. Trimming cost V 5 bases and J 3 bases; bases outside gene matches: 2. Full variable domain (rest looked up from reference TRBV7-6 and TRBJ2-1): GAGVSQSPRYKVTKRGQDVALRCDPISGHVSLYWYRQALGQGPEFLTYFNYEAQQDKSGLPNDRFSAERPEGSISTLTIQRTEQRDSAMYRCASSMTGGYNEQFFGPGTRLTVL.

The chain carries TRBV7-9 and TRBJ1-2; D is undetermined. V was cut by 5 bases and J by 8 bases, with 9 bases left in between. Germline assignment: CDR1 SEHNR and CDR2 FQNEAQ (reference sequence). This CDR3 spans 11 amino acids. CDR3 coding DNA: TGTGCCAGCAGCCCCGTGAACGGCTACACCTTC. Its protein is CASSPVNGYTF.

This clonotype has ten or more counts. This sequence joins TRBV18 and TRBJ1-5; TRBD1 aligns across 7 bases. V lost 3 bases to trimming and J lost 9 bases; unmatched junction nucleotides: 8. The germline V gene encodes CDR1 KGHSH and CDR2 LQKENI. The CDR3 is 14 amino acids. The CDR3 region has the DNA TGTGCCAGCTCACCTGAGGGGGCCAAGCCGCCCCAGCATTTT. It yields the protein CASSPEGAKPPQHF.

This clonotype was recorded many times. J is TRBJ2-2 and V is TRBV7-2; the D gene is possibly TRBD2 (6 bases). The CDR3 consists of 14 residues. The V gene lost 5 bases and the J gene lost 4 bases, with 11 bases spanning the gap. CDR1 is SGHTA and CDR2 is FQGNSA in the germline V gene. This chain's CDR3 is CASSRDSGTGELFF. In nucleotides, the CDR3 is TGTGCCAGCAGCCGAGATAGCGGCACCGGGGAGCTGTTTTTT.

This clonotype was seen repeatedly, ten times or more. The CDR3, as DNA: TGCGCCAGCAGCTTGGCGGCCCAACTAGCGTCGTACGACGAGCAGTACTTC. Its translation is CASSLAAQLASYDEQYF. The rearrangement links TRBV5-1 to TRBJ2-7; 7 bases line up with TRBD2. Unmatched junction bases numbered 14, after V lost 0 bases and J lost 5 bases. CDR1 is SGHRS and CDR2 is YFSETQ in the germline V gene. The CDR3 loop spans 17 amino acids.

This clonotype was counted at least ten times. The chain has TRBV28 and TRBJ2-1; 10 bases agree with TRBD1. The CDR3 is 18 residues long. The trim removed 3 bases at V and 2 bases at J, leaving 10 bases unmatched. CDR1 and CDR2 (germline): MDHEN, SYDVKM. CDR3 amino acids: CASSFPRDRGLTYNEQFF. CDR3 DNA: TGTGCCAGCAGTTTCCCCCGCGACAGGGGGCTAACCTACAATGAGCAGTTCTTC.

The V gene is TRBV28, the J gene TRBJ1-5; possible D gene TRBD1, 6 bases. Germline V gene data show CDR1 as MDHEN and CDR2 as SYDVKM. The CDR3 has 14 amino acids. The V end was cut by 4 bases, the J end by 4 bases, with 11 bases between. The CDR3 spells CASSYRAPNQPQHF. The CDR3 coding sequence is TGTGCCAGCAGTTACAGGGCCCCGAATCAGCCCCAGCATTTT.

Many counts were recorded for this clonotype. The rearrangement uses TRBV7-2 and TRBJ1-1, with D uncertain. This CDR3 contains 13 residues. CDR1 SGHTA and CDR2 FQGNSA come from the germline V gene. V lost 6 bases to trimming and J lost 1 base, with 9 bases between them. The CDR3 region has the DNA TGTGCCAGCAGACCGACAAGGAACACTGAAGCTTTCTTT. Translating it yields CASRPTRNTEAFF.

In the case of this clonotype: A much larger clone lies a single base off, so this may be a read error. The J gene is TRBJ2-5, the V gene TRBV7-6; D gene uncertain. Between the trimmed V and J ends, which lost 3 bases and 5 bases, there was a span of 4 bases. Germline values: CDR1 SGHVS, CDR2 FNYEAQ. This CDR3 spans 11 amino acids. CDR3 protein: CASSFDETQYF. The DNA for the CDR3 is TGTGCCAGCAGCTTTGATGAGACCCAGTACTTC.

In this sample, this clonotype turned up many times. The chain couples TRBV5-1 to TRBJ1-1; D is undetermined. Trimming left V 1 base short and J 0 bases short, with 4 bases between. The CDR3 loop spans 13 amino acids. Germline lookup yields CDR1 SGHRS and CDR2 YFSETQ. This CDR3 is CASSLMVNTEAFF. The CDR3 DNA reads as TGCGCCAGCAGCTTGATGGTGAACACTGAAGCTTTCTTT. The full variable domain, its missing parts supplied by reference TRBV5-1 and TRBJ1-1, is KAGVTQTPRYLIKTRGQQVTLSCSPISGHRSVSWYQQTPGQGLQFLFEYFSETQRNKGNFPGRFSGRQFSNSRSEMNVSTLELGDSALYLCASSLMVNTEAFFGQGTRLTVV.

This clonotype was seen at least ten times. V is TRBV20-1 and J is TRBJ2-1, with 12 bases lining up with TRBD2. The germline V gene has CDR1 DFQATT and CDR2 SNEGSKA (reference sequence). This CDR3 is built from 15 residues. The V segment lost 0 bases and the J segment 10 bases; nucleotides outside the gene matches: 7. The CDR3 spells CSARDRLAGGREQFF. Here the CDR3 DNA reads TGCAGTGCTAGAGATCGGCTAGCGGGAGGGCGCGAGCAGTTCTTC.